The clone carrying this T cell receptor beta chain was seen at least ten times. Antigen: not known. The study's library attached unique molecular identifiers to single cDNA molecules. TCRdb analysed the RACE reads with MiXCR anew, one entry per CDR3 protein. The sample holds approximately 86,000 distinct CDR3 sequences, 11% seen once. V lost 5 bases, J lost 5 bases, and 14 bases lay in between. CDR1 SGHTA and CDR2 FQGNSA come from the germline V gene. This CDR3 is built from 14 residues. This sample is part of a study of human T cells and chemical hapten exposure. Looking at the study overall: The patch tests put 0.01% DPC on the skin of the upper back and were read 6 days later. Study-level results: Expanded TCRs showed more large CDR3 clusters than pre-sensitization or healthy control sets.

Time point meaning: patch test 3, about 24 weeks after DPC sensitization. Treatment in this sample: therapeutic diphenylcyclopropenone sensitization with weekly scalp DPC. Alopecia patients, 18 to 70 years old and DPC-suitable, served as donors. The receptor was derived from a woman in her twenties or thirties with alopecia areata. Some clones in this sample may be carry-over from other donors' samples. The input for sequencing was whole blood, taken in connection with sensitization to the hapten diphenylcyclopropenone (DPC). The chain combines TRBV7-2 with TRBJ2-3, with D possibly being TRBD1 (6 bases). In DNA, the CDR3 is TGTGCCAGCAGCCGAGGGGCAGGGGTAGATACGCAGTATTTT. It codes for CASSRGAGVDTQYF.